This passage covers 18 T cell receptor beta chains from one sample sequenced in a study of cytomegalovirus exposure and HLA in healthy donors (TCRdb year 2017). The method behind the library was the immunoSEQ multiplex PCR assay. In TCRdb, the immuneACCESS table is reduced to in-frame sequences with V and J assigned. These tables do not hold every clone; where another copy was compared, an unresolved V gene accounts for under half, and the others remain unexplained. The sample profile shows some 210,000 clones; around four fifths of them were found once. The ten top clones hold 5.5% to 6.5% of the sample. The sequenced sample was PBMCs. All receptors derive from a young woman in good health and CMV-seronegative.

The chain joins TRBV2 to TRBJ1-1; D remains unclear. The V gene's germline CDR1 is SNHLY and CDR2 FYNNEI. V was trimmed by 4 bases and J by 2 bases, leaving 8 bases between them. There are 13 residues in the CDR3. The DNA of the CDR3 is TGTGCCAGCAGTGGGGCCCGAAACACTGAAGCTTTCTTT. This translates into CASSGARNTEAFF.

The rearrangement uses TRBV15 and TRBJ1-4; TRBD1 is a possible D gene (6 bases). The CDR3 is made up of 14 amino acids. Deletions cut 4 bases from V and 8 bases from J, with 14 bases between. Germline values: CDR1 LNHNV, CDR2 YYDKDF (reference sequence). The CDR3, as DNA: TGTGCCACCAGCACCCCCAAGGGGGTGGAAAAACTGTTTTTT. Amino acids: CATSTPKGVEKLFF.

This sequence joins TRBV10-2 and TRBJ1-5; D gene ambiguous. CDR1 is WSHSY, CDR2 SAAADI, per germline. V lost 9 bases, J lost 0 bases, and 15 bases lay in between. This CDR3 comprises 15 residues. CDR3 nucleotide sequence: TGCGCCAGTTCAGTTCGGATGTATAGCAATCAGCCCCAGCATTTT. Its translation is CASSVRMYSNQPQHF.

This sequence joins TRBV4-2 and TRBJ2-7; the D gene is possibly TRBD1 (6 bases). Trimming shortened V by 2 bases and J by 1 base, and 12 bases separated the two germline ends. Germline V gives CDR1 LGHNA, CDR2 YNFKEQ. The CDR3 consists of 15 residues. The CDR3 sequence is CASSQLWGQSYEQYF. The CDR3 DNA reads TGTGCCAGCAGCCAACTATGGGGGCAGTCCTACGAGCAGTACTTC.

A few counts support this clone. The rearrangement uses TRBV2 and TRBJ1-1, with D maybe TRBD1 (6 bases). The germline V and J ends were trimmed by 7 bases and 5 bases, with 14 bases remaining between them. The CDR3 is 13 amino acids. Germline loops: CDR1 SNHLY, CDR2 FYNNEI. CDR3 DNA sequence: TGTGCCAGCATCCTCGAGGGGGAAACTGAAGCTTTCTTT. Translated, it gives CASILEGETEAFF. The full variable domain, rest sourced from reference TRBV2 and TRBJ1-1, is EPEVTQTPSHQVTQMGQEVILRCVPISNHLYFYWYRQILGQKVEFLVSFYNNEISEKSEIFDDQFSVERPDGSNFTLKIRSTKLEDSAMYFCASILEGETEAFFGQGTRLTVV.

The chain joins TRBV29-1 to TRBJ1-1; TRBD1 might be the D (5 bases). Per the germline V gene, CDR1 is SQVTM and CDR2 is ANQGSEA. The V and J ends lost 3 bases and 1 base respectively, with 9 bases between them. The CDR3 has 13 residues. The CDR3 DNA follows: TGCAGCGTTGACGGGACCCCGAACACTGAAGCTTTCTTT. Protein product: CSVDGTPNTEAFF.

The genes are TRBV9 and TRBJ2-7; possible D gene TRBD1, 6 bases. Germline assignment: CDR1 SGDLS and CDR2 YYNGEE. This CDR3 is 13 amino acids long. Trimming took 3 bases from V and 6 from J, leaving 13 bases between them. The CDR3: CASSAYQGSEQYF. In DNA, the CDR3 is TGTGCCAGCAGCGCTTACCAGGGGTCCGAGCAGTACTTC.

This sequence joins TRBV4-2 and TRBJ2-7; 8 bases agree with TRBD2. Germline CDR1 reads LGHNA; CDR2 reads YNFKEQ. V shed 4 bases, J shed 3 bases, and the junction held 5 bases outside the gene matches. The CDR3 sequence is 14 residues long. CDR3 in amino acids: CASSPRGRNYEQYF. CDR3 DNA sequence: TGTGCCAGCAGCCCCCGCGGGAGGAACTACGAGCAGTACTTC.

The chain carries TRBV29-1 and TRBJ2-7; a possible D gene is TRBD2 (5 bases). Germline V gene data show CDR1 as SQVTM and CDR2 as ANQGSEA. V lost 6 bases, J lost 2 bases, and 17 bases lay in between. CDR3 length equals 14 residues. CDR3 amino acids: CSVSPRGGPYEQYF. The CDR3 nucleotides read TGCAGCGTCAGCCCCCGGGGTGGGCCCTACGAGCAGTACTTC.

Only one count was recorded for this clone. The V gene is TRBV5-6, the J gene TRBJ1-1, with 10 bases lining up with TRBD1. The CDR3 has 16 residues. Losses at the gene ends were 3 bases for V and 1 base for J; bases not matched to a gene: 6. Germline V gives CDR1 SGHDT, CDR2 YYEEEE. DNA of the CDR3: TGTGCCAGCAGCTCGCGGGACAGGGGTCGGAACACTGAAGCTTTCTTT. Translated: CASSSRDRGRNTEAFF.

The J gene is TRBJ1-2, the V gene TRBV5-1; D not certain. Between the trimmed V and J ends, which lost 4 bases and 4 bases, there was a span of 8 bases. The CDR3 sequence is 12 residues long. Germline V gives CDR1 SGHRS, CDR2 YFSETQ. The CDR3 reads CASSAEAYGYTF. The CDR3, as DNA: TGCGCCAGCAGCGCAGAAGCCTATGGCTACACCTTC. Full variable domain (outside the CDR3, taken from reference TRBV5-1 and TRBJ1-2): KAGVTQTPRYLIKTRGQQVTLSCSPISGHRSVSWYQQTPGQGLQFLFEYFSETQRNKGNFPGRFSGRQFSNSRSEMNVSTLELGDSALYLCASSAEAYGYTFGSGTRLTVV.

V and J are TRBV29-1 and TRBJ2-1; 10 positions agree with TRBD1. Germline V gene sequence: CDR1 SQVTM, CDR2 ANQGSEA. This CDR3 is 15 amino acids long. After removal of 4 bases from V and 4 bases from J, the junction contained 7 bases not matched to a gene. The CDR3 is CSVAPGQGTYNEQFF. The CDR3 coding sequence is TGCAGCGTTGCACCGGGACAGGGGACTTACAATGAGCAGTTCTTC.

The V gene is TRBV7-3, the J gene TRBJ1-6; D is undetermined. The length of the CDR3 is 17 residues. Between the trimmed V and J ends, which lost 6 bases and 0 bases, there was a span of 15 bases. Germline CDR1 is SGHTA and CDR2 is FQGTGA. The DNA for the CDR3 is TGTGCCAGCAGGAGAGACCCTCGGAGCTCCTATAATTCACCCCTCCACTTT. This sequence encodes CASRRDPRSSYNSPLHF.

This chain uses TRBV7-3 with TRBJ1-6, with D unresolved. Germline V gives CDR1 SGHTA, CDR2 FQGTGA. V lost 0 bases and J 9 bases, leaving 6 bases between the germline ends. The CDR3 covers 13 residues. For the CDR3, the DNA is TGTGCCAGCAGCTTAACGGTCACTTCACCCCTCCACTTT. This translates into CASSLTVTSPLHF. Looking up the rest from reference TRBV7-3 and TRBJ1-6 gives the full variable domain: GAGVSQTPSNKVTEKGKYVELRCDPISGHTALYWYRQSLGQGPEFLIYFQGTGAADDSGLPNDRFFAVRPEGSVSTLKIQRTERGDSAVYLCASSLTVTSPLHFGNGTRLTVT.

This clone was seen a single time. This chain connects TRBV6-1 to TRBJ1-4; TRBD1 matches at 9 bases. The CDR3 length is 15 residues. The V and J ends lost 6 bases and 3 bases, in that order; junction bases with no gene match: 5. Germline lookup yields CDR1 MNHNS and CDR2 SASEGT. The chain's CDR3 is CASRPDRGSNEKLFF. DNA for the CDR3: TGTGCCAGCAGGCCCGACAGGGGGTCTAATGAAAAACTGTTTTTT.

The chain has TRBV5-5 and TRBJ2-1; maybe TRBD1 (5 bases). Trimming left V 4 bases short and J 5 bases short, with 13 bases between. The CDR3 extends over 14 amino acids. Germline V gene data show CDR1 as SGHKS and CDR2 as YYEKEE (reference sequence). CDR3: CASSATGTNNEQFF. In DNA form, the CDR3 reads TGTGCCAGCAGCGCCACAGGAACCAACAATGAGCAGTTCTTC.

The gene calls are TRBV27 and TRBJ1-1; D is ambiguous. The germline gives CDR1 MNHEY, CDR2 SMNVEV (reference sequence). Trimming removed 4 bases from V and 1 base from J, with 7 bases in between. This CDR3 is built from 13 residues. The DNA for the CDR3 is TGTGCCAGCAGTTGGTCTGAGAACACTGAAGCTTTCTTT. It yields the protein CASSWSENTEAFF.

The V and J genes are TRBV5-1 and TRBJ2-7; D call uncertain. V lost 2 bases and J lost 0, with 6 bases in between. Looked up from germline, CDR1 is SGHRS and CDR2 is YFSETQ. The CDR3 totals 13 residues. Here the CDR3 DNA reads TGCGCCAGCAGCTTAAGTTTCTCCTACGAGCAGTACTTC. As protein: CASSLSFSYEQYF. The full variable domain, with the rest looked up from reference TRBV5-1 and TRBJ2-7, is KAGVTQTPRYLIKTRGQQVTLSCSPISGHRSVSWYQQTPGQGLQFLFEYFSETQRNKGNFPGRFSGRQFSNSRSEMNVSTLELGDSALYLCASSLSFSYEQYFGPGTRLTVT.